Shown below are 4 T cell receptor beta chains from a single sample sequenced in a study of breast tumors, draining lymph nodes, adjacent tissues. TCRdb analysed the multiplex PCR reads with MiXCR anew, one entry per CDR3 protein. Seen here are more than 250,000 distinct CDR3 sequences, 30% to 35% observed once, and the top ten hold 0.85% to 1.3%. Breast cancer patients provided tissue from their axillary draining lymph nodes. The sequenced material came from axillary lymph node tissue. The source is a female donor with breast cancer. Some clones in this sample may be carry-over from other donors' samples.

This CDR3 reads CASSYSKAGQTNEKLFF. CDR3 bases: TGTGCCAGCAGTTACTCGAAAGCTGGCCAGACTAATGAAAAACTGTTTTTT. V gene TRBV6-5 combines with J gene TRBJ1-4; no clear D. CDR1 and CDR2 (germline): MNHEY, SVGAGI. V was clipped by 0 bases and J by 2 bases, with 13 bases between them. The length of the CDR3 is 17 residues.

At least ten counts were recorded for this clonotype. V and J are TRBV7-6 and TRBJ1-2; possible D gene TRBD1, 6 bases. V lost 1 base and J 5 bases, leaving 20 bases between the germline ends. The CDR3 spans 17 residues. The germline gives CDR1 SGHVS, CDR2 FNYEAQ. The CDR3 nucleotides read TGTGCCAGCAGCTTAGGGGTGAGACGGGGGCGTCATTATGGCTACACCTTC. It yields the protein CASSLGVRRGRHYGYTF. The entire variable domain, with the rest obtained from reference TRBV7-6 and TRBJ1-2, is as follows: GAGVSQSPRYKVTKRGQDVALRCDPISGHVSLYWYRQALGQGPEFLTYFNYEAQQDKSGLPNDRFSAERPEGSISTLTIQRTEQRDSAMYRCASSLGVRRGRHYGYTFGSGTRLTVV.

This clonotype has ten or more counts. The chain employs TRBV10-2 and TRBJ1-3; TRBD1 is a possible D gene (5 bases). Germline V gene lookup returns CDR1 WSHSY and CDR2 SAAADI. Trimming stripped 5 bases from V and 0 bases from J, with 8 bases between. The CDR3 sequence is 14 residues long. For the CDR3, the DNA is TGCGCCAGCAGTCAGGGCAGCTCTGGAAACACCATATATTTT. Protein sequence: CASSQGSSGNTIYF.

Details on this clonotype: This sequence may be a read error, since a much larger clone differs from it by one base. The chain is built from TRBV3-1 and TRBJ1-4; D possibly corresponds to TRBD1 (5 bases). The CDR3 runs 14 residues. Germline V CDR1 and CDR2: LGHDT, YNNKEL (reference sequence). DNA for the CDR3: TGTTCCAGCAGCCAAGCAGGGACTAATGAAAAACTGTTTTTT. It is translated as CSSSQAGTNEKLFF.